The entry below gives a single T cell receptor beta chain sequence along with its context. TCRdb's copy holds only in-frame clones and misses some; the assay was immunoSEQ multiplex PCR. The sample yields approximately 64,000 clones, around four fifths seen once. The sample belongs to a study of OX40 agonist ivuxolimab in advanced cancers. Across the whole study: With ivuxolimab, an agonistic anti-OX40 (CD134) antibody, patients were treated. Ivuxolimab was administered intravenously to patients at 0.01 to 10 mg/kg every 2 weeks. Partial responses occurred in three patients (one hepatocellular carcinoma, two cutaneous melanoma).

This CDR3 has 15 residues. Germline lookup yields CDR1 MRHNA and CDR2 SNTAGT. The trim removed 0 bases at V and 6 bases at J, leaving 1 base unmatched. This sequence originates from an adult with an advanced solid tumor such as melanoma, head and neck, liver or kidney cancer. The genes are TRBV6-4 and TRBJ2-3; 12 nucleotides align to TRBD2. This material consisted of CD4+ or CD8+ T cells sorted from blood, taken in a trial of the OX40 agonist ivuxolimab. The chain's CDR3 is CASSDSGTSGDTQYF. As DNA, the CDR3 is TGTGCCAGCAGTGACTCAGGGACTAGCGGGGATACGCAGTATTTT.